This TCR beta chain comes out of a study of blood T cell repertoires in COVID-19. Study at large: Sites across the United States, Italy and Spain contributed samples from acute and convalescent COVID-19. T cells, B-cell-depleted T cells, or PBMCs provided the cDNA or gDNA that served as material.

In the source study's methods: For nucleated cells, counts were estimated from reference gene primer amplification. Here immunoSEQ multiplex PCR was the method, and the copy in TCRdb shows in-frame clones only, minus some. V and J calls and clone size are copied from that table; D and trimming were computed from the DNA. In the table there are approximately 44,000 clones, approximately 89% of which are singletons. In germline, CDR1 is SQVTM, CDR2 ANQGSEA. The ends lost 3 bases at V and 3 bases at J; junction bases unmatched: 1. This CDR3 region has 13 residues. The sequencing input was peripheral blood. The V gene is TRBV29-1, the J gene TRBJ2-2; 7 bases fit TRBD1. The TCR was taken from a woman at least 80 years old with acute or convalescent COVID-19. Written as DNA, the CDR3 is TGCAGCGTTGACAGGGGGTACACCGGGGAGCTGTTTTTT. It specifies CSVDRGYTGELFF.